This T cell receptor (beta chain) was obtained from a study of shared clonotypes between healthy human individuals. On the study more broadly: Ranging from 18 to 49 in age, donors were a couple of women and a few men.

This CDR3 region has 12 residues. Germline loops: CDR1 SGHNT, CDR2 YYREEE (reference sequence). The J segment lost 14 bases and the V segment lost 4 bases, leaving 8 bases of the junction unmatched. The assay was immunoSEQ multiplex PCR, and TCRdb's table has in-frame clones only and misses some. Of roughly 1 million clones in the sample, approximately 72% are singletons; the top ten hold approximately 1.5%. A split of CD4+ cells into CD45RA+ naive and CD45RA-negative memory subsets was performed. V usage is TRBV5-4 and J usage is TRBJ1-4; TRBD1 matches 7 bases. Sequences were obtained from memory CD4+ T cells sorted from blood. Subset: CD45RA-negative fraction. This receptor was identified in a man aged 18 to 29 in good health. Here the CDR3 reads CASSPDRVGLFF. In DNA, the CDR3 is TGTGCCAGCAGCCCCGACAGGGTAGGGCTGTTTTTT.